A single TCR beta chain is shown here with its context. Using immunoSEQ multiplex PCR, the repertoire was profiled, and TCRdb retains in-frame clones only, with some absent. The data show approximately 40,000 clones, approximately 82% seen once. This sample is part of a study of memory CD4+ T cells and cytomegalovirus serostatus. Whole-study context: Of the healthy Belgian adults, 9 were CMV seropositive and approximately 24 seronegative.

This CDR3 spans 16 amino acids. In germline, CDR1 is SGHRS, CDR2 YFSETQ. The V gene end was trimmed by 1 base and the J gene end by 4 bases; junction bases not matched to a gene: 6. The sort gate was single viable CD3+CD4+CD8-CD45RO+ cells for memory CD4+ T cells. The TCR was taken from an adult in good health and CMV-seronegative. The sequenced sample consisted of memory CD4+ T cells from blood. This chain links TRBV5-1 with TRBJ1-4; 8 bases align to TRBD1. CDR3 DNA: TGCGCCAGCAGCTTGAGGTCAGGACAGGGTAATGAAAAACTGTTTTTT. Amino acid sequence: CASSLRSGQGNEKLFF.